The T cell receptor (beta chain) described here comes from a study of T cells in Graves' hyperthyroidism and ophthalmopathy. This clonotype appeared a few times. From RNA transcripts, TCR beta CDR3 regions were amplified. First-round RT-PCR of the TCR CDR3 relied on the HTBI primer set. TCRdb fed the multiplex PCR reads into MiXCR, producing one record per CDR3 protein. Of about 640,000 distinct CDR3 sequences listed, around 21% were seen once; the top ten hold 30% to 40%. Sequenced material: blood. The sequence derives from a man aged 30 to 45 with Graves' ophthalmopathy.

CDR3 bases: TGTGCCAGCAGCCTCCTGGACAAAGAAAAACTGTTTTTT. This translates into CASSLLDKEKLFF. The chain employs TRBV7-9 and TRBJ1-4; D possibly corresponds to TRBD1 (5 bases). Germline V lookup: CDR1 SEHNR, CDR2 FQNEAQ (reference sequence). Trimming cost V 5 bases and J 8 bases, with 12 bases left between them. This CDR3 contains 13 residues.